This T cell receptor beta chain is drawn from a study of blood T cell repertoires in COVID-19. Looking at the study overall: The United States, Italy and Spain were the sources of the acute and convalescent COVID-19 samples. In each case, the material was cDNA or gDNA derived from T cells, B-cell-depleted T cells, or PBMCs.

Study processing details: Using reference gene primer amplification, nucleated cell counts were estimated. Some clones are missing from TCRdb's copy, which holds only in-frame ones; the method was immunoSEQ multiplex PCR. D and trimming were read from the DNA, whereas the V and J calls and clone size are those reported in that table. The sample contains over 300,000 clones, roughly 88% of which appear only once. Trimming stripped 3 bases from V and 0 bases from J, with 13 bases between. The CDR3 consists of 16 residues. Germline CDR1 reads MNHEY; CDR2 reads SMNVEV (reference sequence). This receptor was taken from a woman in her fifties or sixties with acute or convalescent COVID-19. This chain connects TRBV27 to TRBJ2-3, with D perhaps TRBD1 (6 bases). What was sequenced was peripheral blood. The CDR3 protein is CASSFHDRLSTDTQYF. The CDR3 coding sequence is TGTGCCAGCAGTTTCCACGACAGGTTGAGCACAGATACGCAGTATTTT.